Given below is one T cell receptor (beta chain) in context. What it binds is not known. CD8 cells classed as naive were CD45RO-negative and positively selected for CCR7, excluding terminally differentiated effector memory CD45RA+ cells. The germline CDR1 and CDR2 sequences are SGDLS and YYNGEE. The length of the CDR3 is 14 residues. The J segment lost 4 bases and the V segment lost 3 bases, leaving 4 bases of the junction unmatched. The data originate from a study of shared clonotypes between healthy human individuals. Study findings and constraints: Having only a few donors restricted how much genetic and exposure-history diversity was captured.

Sequencing was at deep level. Original methodology: Because ImmunoSEQ provided only junction sequences with no quality scores, the filtering differed. The repertoire was sequenced with immunoSEQ multiplex PCR; TCRdb's copy has only in-frame clones and lacks some. The D gene and trimming were derived from the DNA, and the V and J assignments and clone size from that table. The data contain millions of clones, over 85% of them singletons. The TCR originated in a man between 18 and 29 years old in good health. J is TRBJ2-7 and V is TRBV9; 10 bases are a match to TRBD2. The sample consisted of naive CD8+ T cells sorted from blood. The DNA of the CDR3 is TGTGCCAGCAGCGCCGGGACTAGCGAATACGAGCAGTACTTC. This sequence encodes CASSAGTSEYEQYF. Full variable domain (missing parts from reference TRBV9 and TRBJ2-7): DSGVTQTPKHLITATGQRVTLRCSPRSGDLSVYWYQQSLDQGLQFLIQYYNGEERAKGNILERFSAQQFPDLHSELNLSSLELGDSALYFCASSAGTSEYEQYFGPGTRLTVT.